These T cell receptor beta chains were read from a single sample in a study of blood T cell repertoires in COVID-19. Clones were sequenced by immunoSEQ multiplex PCR, and TCRdb holds only the in-frame ones, with some missing. The sample holds around 320,000 clones, about nine tenths seen once. The sequencing sample was made of peripheral blood. The receptors come from a man between 18 and 29 years old with active or convalescent COVID-19. Each CDR3 is given with its conserved first and last residue. The order of the fields is J gene, D gene, clone size, V gene, CDR3 DNA, CDR3 protein. The D gene is left open where the match is weak. Clone size is shown for a subset of rows, as once, few, many or a class of expanded clone.

j_call: TRBJ2-1; d_call: TRBD2; clone_size: -; v_call: TRBV19; cdr3_nt: TGTGCCAGTAGGGCGGCGGGAGGGCCCTACAATGAGCAGTTCTTC; cdr3_aa: CASRAAGGPYNEQFF
j_call: TRBJ2-3; d_call: -; clone_size: once; v_call: TRBV29-1; cdr3_nt: TGCAGCGTTGAAGGATGGGGCGTTAACACAGATACGCAGTATTTT; cdr3_aa: CSVEGWGVNTDTQYF
j_call: TRBJ2-1; d_call: -; clone_size: -; v_call: TRBV28; cdr3_nt: TGTGCCAGCACCGGACCAGGGAATATCGACAATGAGCAGTTCTTC; cdr3_aa: CASTGPGNIDNEQFF
j_call: TRBJ1-6; d_call: TRBD1; clone_size: -; v_call: TRBV5-1; cdr3_nt: TGCGCCAGCAGCTTACAGGGGGTTAATTCACCCCTCCACTTT; cdr3_aa: CASSLQGVNSPLHF
j_call: TRBJ1-2; d_call: TRBD1; clone_size: -; v_call: TRBV5-4; cdr3_nt: TGTGCCAGCAGATTACCGGGACAGGGGACTAACTATGGCTACACCTTC; cdr3_aa: CASRLPGQGTNYGYTF
j_call: TRBJ1-1; d_call: -; clone_size: -; v_call: TRBV29-1; cdr3_nt: TGCAGCGTTATAGGGGAATTATACACTGAAGCTTTCTTT; cdr3_aa: CSVIGELYTEAFF
j_call: TRBJ2-3; d_call: -; clone_size: -; v_call: TRBV28; cdr3_nt: TGTGCCAGCAATCCCCTGGGCGCACACAGCACAGATACGCAGTATTTT; cdr3_aa: CASNPLGAHSTDTQYF
j_call: TRBJ2-7; d_call: TRBD1; clone_size: few; v_call: TRBV5-1; cdr3_nt: TGCGCCAGCAGCTTGCAACAGGGGGATTACTACGAGCAGTACTTC; cdr3_aa: CASSLQQGDYYEQYF
j_call: TRBJ2-7; d_call: -; clone_size: -; v_call: TRBV19; cdr3_nt: TGTGCCAGTAGCCCCCAGGCTAAGGCGGGCGAGCAGTACTTC; cdr3_aa: CASSPQAKAGEQYF
j_call: TRBJ2-3; d_call: TRBD2; clone_size: -; v_call: TRBV7-9; cdr3_nt: TGTGCCAGCAGCTTTGGGCGGGGGAGTTCAGATACGCAGTATTTT; cdr3_aa: CASSFGRGSSDTQYF
j_call: TRBJ2-3; d_call: -; clone_size: -; v_call: TRBV4-1; cdr3_nt: TGCGCCAGCAGCCAAATTACTGAAAATAGCACAGATACGCAGTATTTT; cdr3_aa: CASSQITENSTDTQYF
j_call: TRBJ1-1; d_call: -; clone_size: -; v_call: TRBV11-3; cdr3_nt: TGTGCCAGCAGCTTAGAGCCAGGTCTGGGAGCTTTCTTT; cdr3_aa: CASSLEPGLGAFF
j_call: TRBJ1-2; d_call: -; clone_size: -; v_call: TRBV18; cdr3_nt: TGTGCCAGCTCACAGTTGGACAGCCTGAAGGGCTACACCTTC; cdr3_aa: CASSQLDSLKGYTF
j_call: TRBJ2-3; d_call: -; clone_size: -; v_call: TRBV7-9; cdr3_nt: TGTGCCAGCTATACTAGCTCCACAGATACGCAGTATTTT; cdr3_aa: CASYTSSTDTQYF
j_call: TRBJ1-5; d_call: -; clone_size: -; v_call: TRBV6-5; cdr3_nt: TGTGCCAGCAGTTACAGAGGCTACCATCAGCCCCAGCATTTT; cdr3_aa: CASSYRGYHQPQHF
j_call: TRBJ2-1; d_call: TRBD1; clone_size: -; v_call: TRBV11-3; cdr3_nt: TGTGCCAGCAGCTCCCCCCGACAGGGATCTCGCAATGAGCAGTTCTTC; cdr3_aa: CASSSPRQGSRNEQFF
j_call: TRBJ1-2; d_call: -; clone_size: -; v_call: TRBV7-8; cdr3_nt: TGTGCCAGCAGCTCCGGCGGAGATAACTATGGCTACACCTTC; cdr3_aa: CASSSGGDNYGYTF
j_call: TRBJ1-2; d_call: -; clone_size: -; v_call: TRBV28; cdr3_nt: TGTGCCAGCAGTTTAGTAGCCACCTCCTATGGCTACACCTTC; cdr3_aa: CASSLVATSYGYTF
j_call: TRBJ2-7; d_call: TRBD2; clone_size: -; v_call: TRBV7-9; cdr3_nt: TGTGCCAGCAGCTTAGGGGAGGGCTCCTACGAGCAGTACTTC; cdr3_aa: CASSLGEGSYEQYF
j_call: TRBJ1-5; d_call: -; clone_size: once; v_call: TRBV5-1; cdr3_nt: TGCGCCAGCAGCCCCGGGGGAGGGATGAATAGCAATCAGCCCCAGCATTTT; cdr3_aa: CASSPGGGMNSNQPQHF
j_call: TRBJ1-1; d_call: -; clone_size: -; v_call: TRBV23-1; cdr3_nt: TGCGCCAGCAGTCAATTATCGCGCGAAGCTTTCTTT; cdr3_aa: CASSQLSREAFF
j_call: TRBJ2-1; d_call: TRBD2; clone_size: -; v_call: TRBV5-1; cdr3_nt: TGCGCCAGCAGCTTAAGCGGGAGCTACAATGAGCAGTTCTTC; cdr3_aa: CASSLSGSYNEQFF
j_call: TRBJ2-1; d_call: TRBD1; clone_size: -; v_call: TRBV5-1; cdr3_nt: TGCGCCAGCAGCTTGGTGGGACAGGGCTACAATGAGCAGTTCTTC; cdr3_aa: CASSLVGQGYNEQFF
j_call: TRBJ2-7; d_call: -; clone_size: -; v_call: TRBV27; cdr3_nt: TGTGCCAGCAGTTTATCTCCGGCCTACGAGCAGTACTTC; cdr3_aa: CASSLSPAYEQYF
j_call: TRBJ2-5; d_call: -; clone_size: once; v_call: TRBV5-1; cdr3_nt: TGCGCCAGCAGCTCGATAGCAGCACAAGAGACCCAGTACTTC; cdr3_aa: CASSSIAAQETQYF
j_call: TRBJ2-1; d_call: -; clone_size: -; v_call: TRBV5-1; cdr3_nt: TGCGCCAGTCGGGCGGCTAGCGTTTACAATGAGCAGTTCTTC; cdr3_aa: CASRAASVYNEQFF
j_call: TRBJ1-2; d_call: TRBD1; clone_size: -; v_call: TRBV18; cdr3_nt: TGTGCCAGCTCAAACGGACAGGGAACTAGCTATGGCTACACCTTC; cdr3_aa: CASSNGQGTSYGYTF
j_call: TRBJ2-3; d_call: TRBD2; clone_size: -; v_call: TRBV7-2; cdr3_nt: TGTGCCAGCAGCCGTCGGGGGGGGCGCACAGATACGCAGTATTTT; cdr3_aa: CASSRRGGRTDTQYF
j_call: TRBJ2-4; d_call: TRBD1; clone_size: -; v_call: TRBV7-9; cdr3_nt: TGTGCCAGCAGCTTAGCAGGGACAGGGAAGTACATTCAGTACTTC; cdr3_aa: CASSLAGTGKYIQYF
j_call: TRBJ1-2; d_call: -; clone_size: -; v_call: TRBV2; cdr3_nt: TGTGCCAGCTGGACAGTCCCGGTTGACTATGGCTACACCTTC; cdr3_aa: CASWTVPVDYGYTF
j_call: TRBJ1-5; d_call: -; clone_size: -; v_call: TRBV5-5; cdr3_nt: TGTGCCAGCAGCTTGGAAGGGGGTACTCAGCCCCAGCATTTT; cdr3_aa: CASSLEGGTQPQHF
j_call: TRBJ2-1; d_call: TRBD2; clone_size: -; v_call: TRBV5-1; cdr3_nt: TGCGCCAGCATATTGAATTCCGGGACTAGTGATTCCTACGGGCAGTTCTTC; cdr3_aa: CASILNSGTSDSYGQFF
j_call: TRBJ1-1; d_call: TRBD1; clone_size: -; v_call: TRBV7-8; cdr3_nt: TGTGCCAGCAGCTTCCGGACAGGGGCGAACACTGAAGCTTTCTTT; cdr3_aa: CASSFRTGANTEAFF
j_call: TRBJ2-4; d_call: -; clone_size: -; v_call: TRBV7-8; cdr3_nt: TGTGCCAGCAGCCCAACGGTGGGACTAGCCAAAAACATTCAGTACTTC; cdr3_aa: CASSPTVGLAKNIQYF
j_call: TRBJ2-7; d_call: -; clone_size: -; v_call: TRBV27; cdr3_nt: TGTGCCAGCAGTTTAAGTCTTACCCTCAGCTCCTACGAGCAGTACTTC; cdr3_aa: CASSLSLTLSSYEQYF
j_call: TRBJ2-2; d_call: -; clone_size: once; v_call: TRBV27; cdr3_nt: TGTGCCAGCAGTCCAGGGATTCGGACCGGGGAGCTGTTTTTT; cdr3_aa: CASSPGIRTGELFF
j_call: TRBJ2-4; d_call: TRBD2; clone_size: -; v_call: TRBV5-1; cdr3_nt: TGCGCCAGCTCGCCGGGAGCGGGGAAAAACATTCAGTACTTC; cdr3_aa: CASSPGAGKNIQYF
j_call: TRBJ1-5; d_call: -; clone_size: -; v_call: TRBV27; cdr3_nt: TGTGCCAGCAGTTTTAGCAGTCAGGGTGCTCAGCCCCAGCATTTT; cdr3_aa: CASSFSSQGAQPQHF
j_call: TRBJ2-1; d_call: -; clone_size: once; v_call: TRBV6-5; cdr3_nt: TGTGCCAGCAGACGACTAGATTCCAATGAGCAGTTCTTC; cdr3_aa: CASRRLDSNEQFF